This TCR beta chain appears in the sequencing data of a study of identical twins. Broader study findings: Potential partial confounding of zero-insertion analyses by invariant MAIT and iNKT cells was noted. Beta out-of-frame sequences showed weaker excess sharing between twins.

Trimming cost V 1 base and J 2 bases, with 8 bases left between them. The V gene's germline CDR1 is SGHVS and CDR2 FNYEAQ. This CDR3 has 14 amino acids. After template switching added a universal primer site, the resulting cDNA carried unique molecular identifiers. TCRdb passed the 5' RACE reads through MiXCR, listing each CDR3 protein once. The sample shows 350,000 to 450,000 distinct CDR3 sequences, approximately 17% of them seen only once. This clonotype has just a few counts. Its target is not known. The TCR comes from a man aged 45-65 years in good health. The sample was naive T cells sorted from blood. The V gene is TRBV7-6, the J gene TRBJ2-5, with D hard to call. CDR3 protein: CASSLERLQETQYF. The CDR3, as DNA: TGTGCCAGCAGCTTAGAACGTCTACAAGAGACCCAGTACTTC.